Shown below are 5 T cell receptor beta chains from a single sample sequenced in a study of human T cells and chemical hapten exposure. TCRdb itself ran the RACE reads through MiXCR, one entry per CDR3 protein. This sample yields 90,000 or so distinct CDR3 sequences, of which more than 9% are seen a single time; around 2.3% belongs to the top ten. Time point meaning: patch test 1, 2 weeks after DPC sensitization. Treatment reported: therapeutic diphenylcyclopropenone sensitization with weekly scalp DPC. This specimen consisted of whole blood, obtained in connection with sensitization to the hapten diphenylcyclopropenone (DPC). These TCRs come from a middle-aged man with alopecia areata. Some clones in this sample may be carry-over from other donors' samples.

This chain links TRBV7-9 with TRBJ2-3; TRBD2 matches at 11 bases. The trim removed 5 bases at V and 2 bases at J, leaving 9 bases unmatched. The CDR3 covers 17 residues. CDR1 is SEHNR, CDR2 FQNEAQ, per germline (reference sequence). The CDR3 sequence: CASSPMGTSGNTDTQYF. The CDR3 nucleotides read TGTGCCAGCAGCCCTATGGGGACTAGCGGAAACACAGATACGCAGTATTTT.

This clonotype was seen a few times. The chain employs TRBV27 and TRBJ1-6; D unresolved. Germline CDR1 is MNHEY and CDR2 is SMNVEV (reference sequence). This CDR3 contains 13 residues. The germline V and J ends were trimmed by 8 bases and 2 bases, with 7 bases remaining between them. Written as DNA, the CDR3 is TGTGCCAGCGGGGAAACCTATAATTCACCCCTCCACTTT. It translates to CASGETYNSPLHF.

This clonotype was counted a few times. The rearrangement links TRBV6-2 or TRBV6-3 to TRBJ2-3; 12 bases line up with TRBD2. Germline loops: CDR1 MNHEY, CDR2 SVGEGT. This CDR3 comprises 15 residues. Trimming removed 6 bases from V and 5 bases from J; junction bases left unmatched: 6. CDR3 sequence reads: CASRRLAGEIDTQYF. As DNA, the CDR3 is TGTGCCAGCAGAAGACTAGCGGGAGAGATAGATACGCAGTATTTT.

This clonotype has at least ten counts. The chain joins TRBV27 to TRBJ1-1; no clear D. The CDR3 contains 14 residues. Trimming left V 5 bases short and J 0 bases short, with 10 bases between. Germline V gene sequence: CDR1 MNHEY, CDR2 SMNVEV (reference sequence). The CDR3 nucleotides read TGTGCCAGCAGTCCCGCCGGAATGAACACTGAAGCTTTCTTT. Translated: CASSPAGMNTEAFF.

This chain's CDR3 is CASSWPNTDTQYF. CDR3 nucleotide sequence: TGTGCCAGCAGTTGGCCGAACACAGATACGCAGTATTTT. The chain uses TRBV28 and TRBJ2-3; D ambiguous. The CDR3 length is 13 residues. V was shortened by 4 bases and J by 2 bases, with 7 bases between the two germline ends. CDR1 MDHEN and CDR2 SYDVKM come from the germline V gene.